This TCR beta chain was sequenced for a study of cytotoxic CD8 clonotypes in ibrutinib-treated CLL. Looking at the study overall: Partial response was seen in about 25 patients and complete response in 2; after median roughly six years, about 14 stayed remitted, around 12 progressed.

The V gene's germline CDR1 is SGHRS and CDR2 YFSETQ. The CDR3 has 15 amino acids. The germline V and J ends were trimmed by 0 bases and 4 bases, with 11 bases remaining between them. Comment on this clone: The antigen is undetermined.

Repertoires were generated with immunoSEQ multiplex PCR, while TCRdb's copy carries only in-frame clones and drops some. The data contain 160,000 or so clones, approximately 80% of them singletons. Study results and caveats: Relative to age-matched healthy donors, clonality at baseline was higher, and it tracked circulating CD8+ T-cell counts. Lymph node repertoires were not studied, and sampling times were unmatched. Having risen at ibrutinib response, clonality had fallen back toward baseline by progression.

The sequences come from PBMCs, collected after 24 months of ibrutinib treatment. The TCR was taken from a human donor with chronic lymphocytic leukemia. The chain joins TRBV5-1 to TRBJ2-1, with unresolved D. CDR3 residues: CASSLGLHTYNEQFF. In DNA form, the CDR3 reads TGCGCCAGCAGCTTGGGGCTACACACGTACAATGAGCAGTTCTTC.